This T cell receptor beta chain is drawn from a study of cytomegalovirus exposure and HLA in healthy donors. The germline CDR1 and CDR2 sequences are SEHNR and FQNEAQ (reference sequence). V shed 3 bases, J shed 4 bases, and the junction held 7 bases outside the gene matches. This CDR3 has 16 amino acids. Primers: 60 Vbeta forward and 13 Jbeta reverse. Sequenced by immunoSEQ multiplex PCR; TCRdb stores in-frame clones only, minus some. This table lists under 150,000 clones. What was sequenced was PBMCs. This chain uses TRBV7-9 with TRBJ2-5, with 11 bases lining up with TRBD2. This receptor was taken from a man between 40 and 49 years old in good health and CMV-seronegative. Written as DNA, the CDR3 is TGTGCCAGCAGCTTGGGACTAGCGGTGAACCCAGAGACCCAGTACTTC. It is translated as CASSLGLAVNPETQYF.